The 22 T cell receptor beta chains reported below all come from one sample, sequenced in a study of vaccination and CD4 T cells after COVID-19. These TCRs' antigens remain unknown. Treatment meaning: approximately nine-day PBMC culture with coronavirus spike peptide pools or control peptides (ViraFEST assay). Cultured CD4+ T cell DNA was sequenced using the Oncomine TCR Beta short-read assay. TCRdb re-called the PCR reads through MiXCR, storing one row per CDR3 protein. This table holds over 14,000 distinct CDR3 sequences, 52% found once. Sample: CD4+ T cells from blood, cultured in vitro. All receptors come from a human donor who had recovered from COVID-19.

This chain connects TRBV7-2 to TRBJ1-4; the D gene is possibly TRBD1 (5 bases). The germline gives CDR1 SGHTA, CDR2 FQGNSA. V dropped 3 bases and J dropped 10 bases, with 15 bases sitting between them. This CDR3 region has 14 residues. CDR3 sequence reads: CASSFAGSGGKLFF. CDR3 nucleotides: TGTGCCAGCAGCTTCGCCGGGTCTGGGGGAAAACTGTTTTTT.

In DNA, the CDR3 is TGTGCCAGCAGCTTATCGCAGGGAGGGAATACGCAGTATTTT. Protein product: CASSLSQGGNTQYF. This rearrangement joins TRBV7-9 to TRBJ2-3, with TRBD2 matching 7 bases. This CDR3 has 14 residues. With 2 bases clipped from V and 7 bases from J, the junction kept 6 bases outside the gene matches. Germline V gene lookup returns CDR1 SEHNR and CDR2 FQNEAQ (reference sequence).

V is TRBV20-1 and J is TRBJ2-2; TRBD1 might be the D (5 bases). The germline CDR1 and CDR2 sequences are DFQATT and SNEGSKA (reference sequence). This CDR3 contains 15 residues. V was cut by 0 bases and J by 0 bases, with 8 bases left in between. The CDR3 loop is CSAREAGTNTGELFF. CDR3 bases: TGCAGTGCTAGAGAGGCAGGGACGAACACCGGGGAGCTGTTTTTT.

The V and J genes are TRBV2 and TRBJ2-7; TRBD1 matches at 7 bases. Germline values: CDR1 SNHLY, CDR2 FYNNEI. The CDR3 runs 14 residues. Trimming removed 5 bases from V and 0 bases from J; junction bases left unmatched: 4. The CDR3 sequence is CASSIQGTSYEQYF. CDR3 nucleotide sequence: TGTGCCAGCAGTATACAGGGGACCTCCTACGAGCAGTACTTC. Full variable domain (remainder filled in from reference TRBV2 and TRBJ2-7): EPEVTQTPSHQVTQMGQEVILRCVPISNHLYFYWYRQILGQKVEFLVSFYNNEISEKSEIFDDQFSVERPDGSNFTLKIRSTKLEDSAMYFCASSIQGTSYEQYFGPGTRLTVT.

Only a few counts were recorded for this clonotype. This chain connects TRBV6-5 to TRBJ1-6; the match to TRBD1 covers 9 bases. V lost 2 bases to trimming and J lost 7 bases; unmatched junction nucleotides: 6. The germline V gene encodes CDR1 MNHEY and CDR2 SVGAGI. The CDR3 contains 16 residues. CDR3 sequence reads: CASSYGGTGPNSPLHF. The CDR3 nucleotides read TGTGCCAGCAGTTACGGGGGGACAGGGCCAAATTCACCCCTCCACTTT.

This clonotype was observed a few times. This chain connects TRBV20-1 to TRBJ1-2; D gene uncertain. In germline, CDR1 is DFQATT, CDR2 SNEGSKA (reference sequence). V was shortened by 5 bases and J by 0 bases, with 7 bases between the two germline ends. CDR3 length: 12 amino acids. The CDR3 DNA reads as TGCAGTGCTTTCGGGACTAACTATGGCTACACCTTC. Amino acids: CSAFGTNYGYTF.

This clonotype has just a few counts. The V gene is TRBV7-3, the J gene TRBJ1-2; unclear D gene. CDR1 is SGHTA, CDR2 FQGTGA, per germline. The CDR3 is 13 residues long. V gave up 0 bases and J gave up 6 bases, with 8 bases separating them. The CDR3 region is CASSLTATDGYTF. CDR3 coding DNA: TGTGCCAGCAGCTTAACGGCCACGGATGGCTACACCTTC.

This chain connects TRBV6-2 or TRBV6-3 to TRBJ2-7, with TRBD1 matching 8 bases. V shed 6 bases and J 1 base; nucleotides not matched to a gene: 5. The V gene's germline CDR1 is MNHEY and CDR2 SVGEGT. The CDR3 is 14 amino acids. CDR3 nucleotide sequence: TGTGCCAGCAGACGAAGGGACAGGTCCTACGAGCAGTACTTC. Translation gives CASRRRDRSYEQYF.

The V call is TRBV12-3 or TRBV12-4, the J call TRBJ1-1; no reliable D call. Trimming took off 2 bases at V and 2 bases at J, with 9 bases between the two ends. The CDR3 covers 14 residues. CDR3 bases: TGTGCCAGCAGTTTAATGTTAGTAAACACTGAAGCTTTCTTT. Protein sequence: CASSLMLVNTEAFF.

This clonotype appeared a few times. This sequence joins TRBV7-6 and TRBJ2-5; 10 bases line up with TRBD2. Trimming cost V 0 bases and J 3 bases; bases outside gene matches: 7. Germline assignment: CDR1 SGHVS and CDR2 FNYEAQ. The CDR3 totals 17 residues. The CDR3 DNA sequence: TGTGCCAGCAGCTTAGCCTCCGTTCTAGCGGGAGAAGAGACCCAGTACTTC. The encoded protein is CASSLASVLAGEETQYF.

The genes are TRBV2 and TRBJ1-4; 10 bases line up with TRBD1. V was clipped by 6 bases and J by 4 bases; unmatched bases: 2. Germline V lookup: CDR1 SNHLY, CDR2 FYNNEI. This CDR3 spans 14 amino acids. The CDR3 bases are TGTGCCAGCAGCGACAGGGGGCGTAATGAAAAACTGTTTTTT. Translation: CASSDRGRNEKLFF.

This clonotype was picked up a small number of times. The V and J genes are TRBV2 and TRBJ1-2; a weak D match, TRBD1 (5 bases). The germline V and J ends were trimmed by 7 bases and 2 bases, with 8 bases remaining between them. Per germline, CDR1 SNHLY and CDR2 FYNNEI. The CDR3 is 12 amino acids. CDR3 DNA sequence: TGTGCCAGCAACTCAGGGAACTATGGCTACACCTTC. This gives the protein CASNSGNYGYTF.

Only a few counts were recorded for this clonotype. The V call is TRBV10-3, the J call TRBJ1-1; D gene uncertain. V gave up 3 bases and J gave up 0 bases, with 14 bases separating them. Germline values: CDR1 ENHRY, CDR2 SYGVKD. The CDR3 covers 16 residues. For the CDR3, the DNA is TGTGCCATCAGTGAATCCAGCCTCCTTATGAACACTGAAGCTTTCTTT. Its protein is CAISESSLLMNTEAFF.

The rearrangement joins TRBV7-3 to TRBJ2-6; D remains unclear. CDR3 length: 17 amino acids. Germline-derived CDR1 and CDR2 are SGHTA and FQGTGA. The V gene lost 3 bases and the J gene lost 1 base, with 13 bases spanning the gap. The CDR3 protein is CASSFNMPTSGANVLTF. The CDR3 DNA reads TGTGCCAGCAGCTTCAATATGCCGACATCTGGGGCCAACGTCCTGACTTTC.

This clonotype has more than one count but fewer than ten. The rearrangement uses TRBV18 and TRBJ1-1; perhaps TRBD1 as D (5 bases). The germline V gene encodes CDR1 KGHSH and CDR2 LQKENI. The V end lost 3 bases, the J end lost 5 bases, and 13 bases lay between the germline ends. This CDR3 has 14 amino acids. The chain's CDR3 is CASSPREGWTEAFF. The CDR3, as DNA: TGTGCCAGCTCACCCCGGGAGGGGTGGACTGAAGCTTTCTTT.

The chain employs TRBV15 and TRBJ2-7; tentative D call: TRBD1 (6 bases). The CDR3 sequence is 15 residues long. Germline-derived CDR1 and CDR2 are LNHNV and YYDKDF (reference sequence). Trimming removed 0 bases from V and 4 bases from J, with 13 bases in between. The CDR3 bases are TGTGCCACCAGCAGAGATACAGGGCCGGGGTACGAGCAGTACTTC. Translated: CATSRDTGPGYEQYF.

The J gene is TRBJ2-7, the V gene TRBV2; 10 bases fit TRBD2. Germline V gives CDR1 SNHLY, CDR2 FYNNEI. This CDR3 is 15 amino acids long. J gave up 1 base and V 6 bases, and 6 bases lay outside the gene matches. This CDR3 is CASSSRLAGSYEQYF. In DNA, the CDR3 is TGTGCCAGCAGCTCCCGACTAGCGGGTTCCTACGAGCAGTACTTC.

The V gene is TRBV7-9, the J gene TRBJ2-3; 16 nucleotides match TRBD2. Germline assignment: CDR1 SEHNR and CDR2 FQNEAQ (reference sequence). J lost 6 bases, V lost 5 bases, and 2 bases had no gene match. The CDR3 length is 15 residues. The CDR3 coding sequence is TGTGCCAGCAGCACGGGACTAGCGGGAGGGGATACGCAGTATTTT. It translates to CASSTGLAGGDTQYF.

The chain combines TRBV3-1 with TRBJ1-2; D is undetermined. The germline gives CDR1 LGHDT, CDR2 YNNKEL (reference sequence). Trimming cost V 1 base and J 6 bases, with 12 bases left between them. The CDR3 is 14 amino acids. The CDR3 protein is CASSQGTRGNGYTF. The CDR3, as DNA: TGTGCCAGCAGCCAAGGTACGAGAGGGAATGGCTACACCTTC.

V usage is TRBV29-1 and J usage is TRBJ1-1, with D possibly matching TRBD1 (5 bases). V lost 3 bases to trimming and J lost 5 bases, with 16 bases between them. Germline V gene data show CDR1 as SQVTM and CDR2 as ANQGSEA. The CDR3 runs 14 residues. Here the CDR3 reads CSVDKGRVGTEAFF. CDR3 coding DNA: TGCAGCGTTGATAAAGGCAGGGTAGGTACTGAAGCTTTCTTT. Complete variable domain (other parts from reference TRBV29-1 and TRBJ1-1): SAVISQKPSRDICQRGTSLTIQCQVDSQVTMMFWYRQQPGQSLTLIATANQGSEATYESGFVIDKFPISRPNLTFSTLTVSNMSPEDSSIYLCSVDKGRVGTEAFFGQGTRLTVV.

CDR3: CASSIRGGEETQYF. The DNA of the CDR3 is TGTGCCAGCAGTATTAGGGGTGGGGAAGAGACCCAGTACTTC. The V and J genes are TRBV25-1 and TRBJ2-5; tentatively, D is TRBD1 (5 bases). Looked up from germline, CDR1 is MGHDK and CDR2 is SYGVNS. Trimming removed 5 bases from V and 3 bases from J, with 13 bases in between. There are 14 residues in the CDR3.

The CDR3 reads CASSVATTGSGGELFF. In nucleotides, the CDR3 is TGTGCCAGCAGCGTAGCTACGACAGGGTCGGGCGGGGAGCTGTTTTTT. V and J are TRBV9 and TRBJ2-2; 7 bases align to TRBD1. Per germline, CDR1 SGDLS and CDR2 YYNGEE. This CDR3 has 16 residues. The V and J ends lost 0 bases and 7 bases, in that order; junction bases with no gene match: 9.